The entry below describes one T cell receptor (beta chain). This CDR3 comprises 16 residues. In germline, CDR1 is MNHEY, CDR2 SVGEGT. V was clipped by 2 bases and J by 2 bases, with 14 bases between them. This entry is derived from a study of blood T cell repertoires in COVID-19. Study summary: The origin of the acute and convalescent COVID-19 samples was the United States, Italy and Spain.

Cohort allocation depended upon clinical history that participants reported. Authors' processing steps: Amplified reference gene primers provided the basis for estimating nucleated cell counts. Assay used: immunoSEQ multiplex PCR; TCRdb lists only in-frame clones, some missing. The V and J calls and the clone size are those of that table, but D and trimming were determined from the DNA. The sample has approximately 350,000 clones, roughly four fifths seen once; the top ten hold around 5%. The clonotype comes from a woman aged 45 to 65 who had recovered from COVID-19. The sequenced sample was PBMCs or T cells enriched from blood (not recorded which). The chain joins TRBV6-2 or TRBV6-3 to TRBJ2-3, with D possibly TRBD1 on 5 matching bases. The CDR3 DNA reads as TGTGCCAGCAGTTACGGGATAGTTGGGGCCACAGATACGCAGTATTTT. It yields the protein CASSYGIVGATDTQYF.